Below are 14 T cell receptor beta chains sequenced from a single sample in a study of T cells in Graves' hyperthyroidism and ophthalmopathy. Researchers amplified the TCR beta CDR3 regions from RNA transcripts. First-round RT-PCR targeting the TCR CDR3 was performed with the HTBI primer set. A single record per CDR3 protein comes from TCRdb applying MiXCR to the multiplex PCR reads. The sample lists 380,000 or so distinct CDR3 sequences, 14% occurring once. Specimen: blood. The receptors were sampled from a woman aged 30 to 39 with Graves' hyperthyroidism.

CDR3 residues: CASSSNGAEAFF. The CDR3 DNA sequence: TGTGCCAGCTCATCAAACGGCGCTGAAGCTTTCTTT. This chain joins TRBV18 and TRBJ1-1; D is ambiguous. The V end was cut by 5 bases, the J end by 6 bases, with 10 bases between. The CDR3 extends over 12 amino acids. Germline CDR1 and CDR2: KGHSH and LQKENI. Looking up the rest from reference TRBV18 and TRBJ1-1 gives the full variable domain: NAGVMQNPRHLVRRRGQEARLRCSPMKGHSHVYWYRQLPEEGLKFMVYLQKENIIDESGMPKERFSAEFPKEGPSILRIQQVVRGDSAAYFCASSSNGAEAFFGQGTRLTVV.

In this sample, this clonotype turned up a few times. V usage is TRBV4-3 and J usage is TRBJ1-1; D not resolved. The CDR3 has 15 amino acids. Germline CDR1 is LGHNA and CDR2 is YSLEER. Trimming cost V 0 bases and J 4 bases, with 12 bases left between them. Written as DNA, the CDR3 is TGCGCCAGCAGCCAAGATCTGAGTCGTGGCACTGAAGCTTTCTTT. It encodes CASSQDLSRGTEAFF.

The sample holds many counts of this clonotype. The chain uses TRBV9 and TRBJ2-2; TRBD2 might be the D (5 bases). Trimming took off 10 bases at V and 0 bases at J, with 10 bases between the two ends. Per the germline V gene, CDR1 is SGDLS and CDR2 is YYNGEE. The CDR3 covers 13 residues. The CDR3 DNA is TGTGCCGCTGCGGACTCGAACACCGGGGAGCTGTTTTTT. Amino acid sequence: CAAADSNTGELFF.

This clonotype was seen repeatedly, ten times or more. The V gene is TRBV28, the J gene TRBJ2-5; 9 bases line up with TRBD2. Germline CDR1 and CDR2: MDHEN and SYDVKM. V lost 7 bases to trimming and J lost 5 bases; unmatched junction nucleotides: 14. CDR3 length: 16 residues. DNA of the CDR3: TGTGCCAGCACCATCGGCGTGGCGGGGGGGAAGGAGACCCAGTACTTC. This sequence encodes CASTIGVAGGKETQYF.

This clonotype was observed many times. The chain links TRBV2 to TRBJ2-6, with TRBD2 as a possible D gene (5 bases). Trimming removed 3 bases at V and 4 bases at J, with 13 bases between. From germline, CDR1 is SNHLY and CDR2 FYNNEI. The CDR3 spans 16 residues. The CDR3 DNA follows: TGTGCCAGCAGTGACTCTGAGGGCTCGGGGGCCAACGTCCTGACTTTC. Its protein is CASSDSEGSGANVLTF.

This clonotype was recorded at least ten times. The DNA for the CDR3 is TGCAGTCTTTACGGGAGCAATGAGCAGTTCTTC. This sequence encodes CSLYGSNEQFF. This chain connects TRBV20-1 to TRBJ2-1; D may be TRBD2 (6 bases). The germline V gene has CDR1 DFQATT and CDR2 SNEGSKA (reference sequence). The CDR3 has 11 residues. V was shortened by 8 bases and J by 6 bases, with 11 bases between the two germline ends.

At least ten counts were recorded for this clonotype. This chain connects TRBV6-5 to TRBJ2-3; possibly TRBD1 or TRBD2 for D (6 bases each). Germline V gene sequence: CDR1 MNHEY, CDR2 SVGAGI. V gave up 0 bases and J gave up 4 bases, with 11 bases separating them. This CDR3 contains 15 residues. CDR3 in amino acids: CASSYSMGGADTQYF. The CDR3 DNA is TGTGCCAGCAGTTACTCGATGGGGGGCGCAGATACGCAGTATTTT.

This clonotype appeared a few times. A much larger clone differs by one base, so this may be a read error. This CDR3 is CASSLVPENTRELFF. The CDR3 DNA sequence: TGTGCCAGCAGCTTAGTCCCAGAGAACACCAGGGAGCTGTTTTTT. The genes are TRBV11-2 and TRBJ2-2; D call uncertain. CDR1 is SGHAT and CDR2 is FQNNGV in the germline V gene. This CDR3 has 15 amino acids.

The V gene is TRBV6-5, the J gene TRBJ2-3; 7 nucleotides agree with TRBD2. Losses at the gene ends were 7 bases for V and 5 bases for J; bases not matched to a gene: 12. CDR3 length: 15 amino acids. Germline CDR1 MNHEY, CDR2 SVGAGI. DNA for the CDR3: TGTGCCAGCACCCCGGCGGGAGTTGGTCAAGATACGCAGTATTTT. This encodes CASTPAGVGQDTQYF.

This clonotype was picked up many times. The gene calls are TRBV2 and TRBJ2-1, with 7 bases lining up with TRBD2. This CDR3 is built from 16 residues. With 0 bases clipped from V and 6 bases from J, the junction kept 8 bases outside the gene matches. Per germline, CDR1 SNHLY and CDR2 FYNNEI. The CDR3 loop reads CASSEADPPSGNEQFF. CDR3 nucleotides: TGTGCCAGCAGTGAAGCGGATCCCCCTAGCGGCAATGAGCAGTTCTTC.

The chain joins TRBV4-1 to TRBJ2-7; D is tentatively TRBD1 or TRBD2 (5 bases each). This CDR3 has 16 residues. The V end was cut by 2 bases, the J end by 0 bases, with 14 bases between. CDR1 is MGHRA, CDR2 YSYEKL, per germline. The CDR3 nucleotides are TGCGCCAGCAGCCAATCCCGGGACCACAACTCCTACGAGCAGTACTTC. Translating gives CASSQSRDHNSYEQYF.

This clonotype was seen more than once but under ten times. The chain carries TRBV12-3 or TRBV12-4 and TRBJ1-5; no definite D call. V lost 7 bases to trimming and J lost 6 bases, with 13 bases between them. This CDR3 has 13 residues. The CDR3 protein is CASIILSGQPQHF. Written as DNA, the CDR3 is TGTGCCAGCATTATTTTGTCGGGTCAGCCCCAGCATTTT.

The chain links TRBV9 to TRBJ2-4, with 8 nucleotides matching TRBD2. CDR3 length: 17 residues. J lost 7 bases, V lost 0 bases, and 12 bases had no gene match. The germline gives CDR1 SGDLS, CDR2 YYNGEE. The CDR3 loop is CASSVAADGGGRNIQYF. The CDR3 DNA sequence: TGTGCCAGCAGCGTAGCCGCCGACGGGGGGGGGCGGAACATTCAGTACTTC.

The chain combines TRBV30 with TRBJ1-5; perhaps TRBD1 as D (6 bases). Trimming took 4 bases from V and 6 from J, leaving 13 bases between them. The CDR3 covers 13 residues. CDR1 is GTSNPN and CDR2 is SVGIG in the germline V gene (reference sequence). In nucleotides, the CDR3 is TGTGCCTGGACCGCAGGGGAGAGTCAGCCCCAGCATTTT. Its protein is CAWTAGESQPQHF.